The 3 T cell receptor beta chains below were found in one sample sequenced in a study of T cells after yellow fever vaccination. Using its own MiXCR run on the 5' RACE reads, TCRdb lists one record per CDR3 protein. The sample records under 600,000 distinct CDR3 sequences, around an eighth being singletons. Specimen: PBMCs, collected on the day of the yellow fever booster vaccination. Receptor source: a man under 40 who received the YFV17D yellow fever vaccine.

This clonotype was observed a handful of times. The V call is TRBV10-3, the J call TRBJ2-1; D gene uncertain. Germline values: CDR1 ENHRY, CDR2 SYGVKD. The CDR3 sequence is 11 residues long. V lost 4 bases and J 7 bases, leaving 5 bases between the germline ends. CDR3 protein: CAISGTNEQFF. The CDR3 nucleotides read TGTGCCATCAGTGGGACGAATGAGCAGTTCTTC.

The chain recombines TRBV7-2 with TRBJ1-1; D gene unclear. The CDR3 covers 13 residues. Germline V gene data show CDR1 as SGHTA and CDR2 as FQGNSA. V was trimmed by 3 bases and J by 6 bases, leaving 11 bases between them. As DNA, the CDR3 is TGTGCCAGCAGCTTCGGACGGAGGTCTGAAGCTTTCTTT. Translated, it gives CASSFGRRSEAFF.

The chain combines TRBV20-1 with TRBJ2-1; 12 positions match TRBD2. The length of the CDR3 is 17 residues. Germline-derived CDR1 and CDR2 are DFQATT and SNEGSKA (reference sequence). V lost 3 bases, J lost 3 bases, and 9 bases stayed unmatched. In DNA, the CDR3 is TGCAGTGCTAGCCGCATGACTAGCGGGAGTGTCTACAATGAGCAGTTCTTC. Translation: CSASRMTSGSVYNEQFF.